This T cell receptor beta chain was sequenced during a study of T cell clonotyping in hematopoietic cell transplantation. Overall study: Recipients' pretransplant samples followed cytoreduction. Study observations and caveats: Pathologically expanded recipient clonotypes increased progressively from day 30 to day 180 as diversity fell. Few recipient clonotypes overlapped donors; over 95% were de novo at given depth.

Details on this clone: Its antigen remains unidentified.

CDR3 length equals 16 residues. In germline, CDR1 is SGHTA, CDR2 FQGNSA. V shed 3 bases and J 5 bases; nucleotides not matched to a gene: 11. Described time point: recipient sample about 28 days before transplant, after cytoreduction. This table comes from immunoSEQ multiplex PCR, and its TCRdb copy is limited to in-frame clones, with some not included. The table includes about 36,000 clones, roughly 96% detected once. The chain couples TRBV7-2 to TRBJ2-5, with TRBD1 identical over 8 bases. Sequenced here: peripheral blood mononuclear cells, sampled before stem cell transplant. The clonotype was recovered from a man aged 40-55 years with chronic myeloid leukemia. Some clones in this sample may be carry-over from other donors' samples. Written as DNA, the CDR3 is TGTGCCAGCAGCTTCAACATATGGACAGGGAAGGAGACCCAGTACTTC. It yields the protein CASSFNIWTGKETQYF.